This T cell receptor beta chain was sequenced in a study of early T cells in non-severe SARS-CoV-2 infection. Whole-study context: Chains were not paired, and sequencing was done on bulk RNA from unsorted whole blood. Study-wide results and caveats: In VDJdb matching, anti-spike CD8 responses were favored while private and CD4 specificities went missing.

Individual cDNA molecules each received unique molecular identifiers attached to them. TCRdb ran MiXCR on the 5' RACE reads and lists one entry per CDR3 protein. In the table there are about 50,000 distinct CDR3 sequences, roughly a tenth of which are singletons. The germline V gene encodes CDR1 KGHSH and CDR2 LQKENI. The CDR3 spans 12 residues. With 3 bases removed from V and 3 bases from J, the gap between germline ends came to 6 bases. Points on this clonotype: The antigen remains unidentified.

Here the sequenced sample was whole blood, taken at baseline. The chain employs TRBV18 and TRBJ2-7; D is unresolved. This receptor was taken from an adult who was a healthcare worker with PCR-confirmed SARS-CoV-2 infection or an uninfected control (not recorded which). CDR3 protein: CASSPSLYEQYF. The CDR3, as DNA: TGTGCCAGCTCACCGTCGCTCTACGAGCAGTACTTC.